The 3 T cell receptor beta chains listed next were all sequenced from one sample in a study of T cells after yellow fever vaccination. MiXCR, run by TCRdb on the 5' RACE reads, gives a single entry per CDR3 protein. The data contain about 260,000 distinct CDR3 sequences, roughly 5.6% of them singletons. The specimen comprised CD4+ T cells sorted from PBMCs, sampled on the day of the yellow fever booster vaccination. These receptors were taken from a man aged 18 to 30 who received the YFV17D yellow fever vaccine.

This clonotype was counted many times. In DNA, the CDR3 is TGCGCCAGCAGCAGGGACAGGGAATACAATGAGCAGTTCTTC. Translation: CASSRDREYNEQFF. This chain links TRBV5-1 with TRBJ2-1; 9 bases line up with TRBD1. Germline CDR1 SGHRS, CDR2 YFSETQ. The CDR3 contains 14 residues. V lost 4 bases and J lost 4; bases outside the gene matches: 3.

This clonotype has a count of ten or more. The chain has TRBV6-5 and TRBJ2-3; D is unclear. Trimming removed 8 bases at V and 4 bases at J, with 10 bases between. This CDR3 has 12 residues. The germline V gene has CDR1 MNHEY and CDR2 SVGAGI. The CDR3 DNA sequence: TGTGCCAGCTCGGCTAGTTCAGATACGCAGTATTTT. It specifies CASSASSDTQYF.

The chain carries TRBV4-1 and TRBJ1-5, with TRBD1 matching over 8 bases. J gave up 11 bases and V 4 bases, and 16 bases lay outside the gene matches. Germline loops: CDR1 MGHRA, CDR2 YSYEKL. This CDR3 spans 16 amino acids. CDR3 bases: TGCGCCAGCAGCCCCCCAGGCACAGGGGGAGGGAGGTCCCAGCATTTT. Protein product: CASSPPGTGGGRSQHF.